One sample yielded the 30 T cell receptor beta chains listed below, sequenced in a study of T-cell reconstitution after alpha-beta-depleted transplantation in children. Unique molecular identifiers tagged the TCRbeta library. TCRdb ran MiXCR on the PCR reads and lists one entry per CDR3 protein. The table lists about 29,000 distinct CDR3 sequences, about 6.3% of them singletons, with approximately 7% in the top ten. The source material was PBMCs, mostly from graft donor cells, sampled 180 days after TCRalphabeta/CD19-depleted stem cell transplant. Source of these receptors: a male patient aged 5 to 17 who had a stem cell transplant for acute myeloid leukemia, so the T cells may come from the graft donor.

This clonotype was seen at least ten times. The genes are TRBV18 and TRBJ2-3; D may be TRBD2 (5 bases). Trimming cost V 3 bases and J 6 bases, with 7 bases left between them. The CDR3 is made up of 12 amino acids. Germline V gives CDR1 KGHSH, CDR2 LQKENI. The CDR3 loop is CASSPERDTQYF. The CDR3 DNA is TGTGCCAGCTCACCTGAGCGGGATACGCAGTATTTT. Full variable domain (rest looked up from reference TRBV18 and TRBJ2-3): NAGVMQNPRHLVRRRGQEARLRCSPMKGHSHVYWYRQLPEEGLKFMVYLQKENIIDESGMPKERFSAEFPKEGPSILRIQQVVRGDSAAYFCASSPERDTQYFGPGTRLTVL.

This clonotype is medium-sized by share. The V gene is TRBV5-6, the J gene TRBJ2-3, with D perhaps matching TRBD1 (6 bases). Germline CDR1 SGHDT, CDR2 YYEEEE. The CDR3 contains 14 residues. Trimming removed 0 bases from V and 8 bases from J, with 13 bases in between. Here the CDR3 DNA reads TGTGCCAGCAGCTTGGACAGGGCCGGAGGTACGCAGTATTTT. Protein sequence: CASSLDRAGGTQYF.

Points on this clonotype: Relative to the germline gene, one junction end is altered; a read error may explain this. The chain carries TRBV6-2 or TRBV6-3 and TRBJ2-2; TRBD2 is a possible D gene (5 bases). Looked up from germline, CDR1 is MNHEY and CDR2 is SVGEGT. This CDR3 has 15 residues. Here the CDR3 DNA reads TGTGCCAGCAGTTACGGTTTAGTGGGAACCGGGGAGCTGTTTTTC. Translation gives CASSYGLVGTGELFF.

This clonotype was seen ten or more times. This chain links TRBV10-3 with TRBJ2-3; D assignment may be TRBD1 or TRBD2 (5 bases each). Germline values: CDR1 ENHRY, CDR2 SYGVKD. V was trimmed by 6 bases and J by 0 bases, leaving 16 bases between them. The CDR3 is 16 residues long. CDR3 sequence: CAISSGTGTSTDTQYF. In DNA form, the CDR3 reads TGTGCCATCAGCTCCGGGACGGGTACTAGCACAGATACGCAGTATTTT.

This clonotype was observed many times. The J gene is TRBJ2-7, the V gene TRBV6-5; 8 nucleotides match TRBD2. Germline CDR1 reads MNHEY; CDR2 reads SVGAGI. The trim removed 3 bases at V and 0 bases at J, leaving 10 bases unmatched. CDR3 length: 17 residues. CDR3 in amino acids: CASSYSPGGGSSYEQYF. The CDR3 DNA follows: TGTGCCAGCAGTTATTCTCCCGGGGGGGGGTCCTCCTACGAGCAGTACTTC.

This clonotype has ten or more counts. V is TRBV3-1 and J is TRBJ2-7; TRBD1 or TRBD2 may be the D gene (5 bases each). This CDR3 comprises 16 residues. Looked up from germline, CDR1 is LGHDT and CDR2 is YNNKEL (reference sequence). Trimming removed 0 bases at V and 0 bases at J, with 12 bases between. Written as DNA, the CDR3 is TGTGCCAGCAGCCAAGAGGGACCCGGGAACTCCTACGAGCAGTACTTC. The encoded protein is CASSQEGPGNSYEQYF.

This clonotype was seen repeatedly, ten times or more. The chain recombines TRBV10-2 with TRBJ1-5, with D uncertain. This CDR3 has 12 residues. CDR1 is WSHSY, CDR2 SAAADI, per germline. The germline V and J ends were trimmed by 5 bases and 4 bases, with 6 bases remaining between them. CDR3 protein: CASSTLNQPQHF. The CDR3 DNA sequence: TGCGCCAGCAGTACACTGAATCAGCCCCAGCATTTT.

This clonotype was observed many times. CDR3 amino acids: CASSITGPGNTEAFF. As DNA, the CDR3 is TGTGCCAGTAGTATAACGGGACCAGGGAACACTGAAGCTTTCTTT. The chain is built from TRBV19 and TRBJ1-1; a possible D gene is TRBD1 (5 bases). The CDR3 totals 15 residues. CDR1 is LNHDA, CDR2 SQIVND, per germline (reference sequence). V dropped 2 bases and J dropped 1 base, with 11 bases sitting between them. The full variable domain, its missing parts supplied by reference TRBV19 and TRBJ1-1, is DGGITQSPKYLFRKEGQNVTLSCEQNLNHDAMYWYRQDPGQGLRLIYYSQIVNDFQKGDIAEGYSVSREKKESFPLTVTSAQKNPTAFYLCASSITGPGNTEAFFGQGTRLTVV.

This clonotype was observed many times. The chain employs TRBV2 and TRBJ2-3; TRBD2 aligns across 9 bases. Germline loops: CDR1 SNHLY, CDR2 FYNNEI. This CDR3 is built from 15 residues. V was pared by 4 bases and J by 2 bases, with 4 bases of the junction left unmatched. CDR3 nucleotide sequence: TGTGCCAGCAGTGCGACTAGCGGAGCCACAGATACGCAGTATTTT. Amino acid sequence: CASSATSGATDTQYF. Looking up the rest from reference TRBV2 and TRBJ2-3 gives the full variable domain: EPEVTQTPSHQVTQMGQEVILRCVPISNHLYFYWYRQILGQKVEFLVSFYNNEISEKSEIFDDQFSVERPDGSNFTLKIRSTKLEDSAMYFCASSATSGATDTQYFGPGTRLTVL.

This clonotype occurred many times. V and J are TRBV20-1 and TRBJ1-4; the D is unclear. With 6 bases removed from V and 8 bases from J, the gap between germline ends came to 10 bases. The CDR3 is made up of 11 amino acids. The V gene's germline CDR1 is DFQATT and CDR2 SNEGSKA (reference sequence). CDR3 region: CSATVREKLFF. CDR3 nucleotides: TGCAGTGCAACGGTCCGGGAAAAACTGTTTTTT.

This clonotype was seen many times. The chain is built from TRBV5-1 and TRBJ2-1; 10 bases line up with TRBD2. The CDR3 has 17 residues. The J segment lost 6 bases and the V segment lost 4 bases, leaving 13 bases of the junction unmatched. The germline CDR1 and CDR2 sequences are SGHRS and YFSETQ. The CDR3 DNA is TGCGCCAGCAGCGTAGACCTAGCGGGGGCCGGCGGCAATGAGCAGTTCTTC. This encodes CASSVDLAGAGGNEQFF. The whole variable domain, filled in from reference TRBV5-1 and TRBJ2-1, reads KAGVTQTPRYLIKTRGQQVTLSCSPISGHRSVSWYQQTPGQGLQFLFEYFSETQRNKGNFPGRFSGRQFSNSRSEMNVSTLELGDSALYLCASSVDLAGAGGNEQFFGPGTRLTVL.

This clonotype was detected ten times or more. J is TRBJ2-5 and V is TRBV20-1, with D unclear. Germline V gene lookup returns CDR1 DFQATT and CDR2 SNEGSKA (reference sequence). The V and J ends lost 3 bases and 10 bases respectively, with 6 bases between them. This CDR3 is 9 amino acids long. The CDR3 nucleotides read TGCAGTGCTAGCCCTGGCCAGTACTTC. Protein sequence: CSASPGQYF.

This clonotype has just a few counts. This rearrangement joins TRBV2 to TRBJ1-5; no definite D call. V lost 7 bases, J lost 6 bases, and 13 bases lay in between. The CDR3 length is 13 residues. In germline, CDR1 is SNHLY, CDR2 FYNNEI. The CDR3 nucleotides are TGTGCCAGCAATCGTATTATTGGTCAGCCCCAGCATTTT. Translating gives CASNRIIGQPQHF.

There are many counts of this clonotype. The chain carries TRBV5-6 and TRBJ2-3, with D unclear. CDR1 and CDR2 from the germline V gene are SGHDT and YYEEEE. This CDR3 is built from 13 residues. V was pared by 4 bases and J by 5 bases, with 11 bases between. The CDR3 loop reads CASSLVMVDTQYF. The DNA for the CDR3 is TGTGCCAGCAGCCTCGTTATGGTAGATACGCAGTATTTT.

This clonotype was seen repeatedly, ten times or more. The chain is built from TRBV5-1 and TRBJ2-3; D perhaps matches TRBD2 (5 bases). V was trimmed by 0 bases and J by 1 base, leaving 6 bases between them. The CDR3 sequence is 14 residues long. CDR1 and CDR2 from the germline V gene are SGHRS and YFSETQ. The CDR3, as DNA: TGCGCCAGCAGCTTGGGTAGCGGCACAGATACGCAGTATTTT. Its protein product is CASSLGSGTDTQYF.

The sample holds many counts of this clonotype. The chain is built from TRBV7-2 and TRBJ2-2; D not resolved. The CDR3 covers 13 residues. From germline, CDR1 is SGHTA and CDR2 FQGNSA. Trimming cost V 0 bases and J 8 bases, with 7 bases left between them. CDR3 sequence (DNA): TGTGCCAGCAGCTTAGCGTGGGATGGGGAGCTGTTTTTT. Protein: CASSLAWDGELFF.

This clonotype has a count of ten or more. The rearrangement uses TRBV7-9 and TRBJ2-3, with TRBD2 matching over 10 bases. Losses at the gene ends were 1 base for V and 0 bases for J; bases not matched to a gene: 10. This CDR3 has 19 amino acids. Germline lookup yields CDR1 SEHNR and CDR2 FQNEAQ (reference sequence). As DNA, the CDR3 is TGTGCCAGCAGCTTAGGACTATCTCGACTAGCGGGTAGCACAGATACGCAGTATTTT. It specifies CASSLGLSRLAGSTDTQYF. Complete variable domain (other parts from reference TRBV7-9 and TRBJ2-3): DTGVSQNPRHKITKRGQNVTFRCDPISEHNRLYWYRQTLGQGPEFLTYFQNEAQLEKSRLLSDRFSAERPKGSFSTLEIQRTEQGDSAMYLCASSLGLSRLAGSTDTQYFGPGTRLTVL.

The table lists this clonotype with many counts. The chain links TRBV7-3 to TRBJ2-1, with 7 bases matching TRBD2. V shed 5 bases and J 4 bases; nucleotides not matched to a gene: 11. Germline CDR1 and CDR2: SGHTA and FQGTGA. CDR3 length equals 16 residues. As DNA, the CDR3 is TGTGCCAGCAGCCCCTCTAGCGGAATTGGTTACAATGAGCAGTTCTTC. Protein sequence: CASSPSSGIGYNEQFF.

This clonotype was detected many times. The chain carries TRBV29-1 and TRBJ2-3; D gene ambiguous. There are 11 residues in the CDR3. In germline, CDR1 is SQVTM, CDR2 ANQGSEA. The V end lost 0 bases, the J end lost 7 bases, and 5 bases lay between the germline ends. The CDR3 region has the DNA TGCAGCGTTGAAGAAGGGAATACGCAGTATTTT. Amino acid sequence: CSVEEGNTQYF.

This clonotype was detected many times. This rearrangement joins TRBV7-3 to TRBJ2-1, with D hard to call. Germline loops: CDR1 SGHTA, CDR2 FQGTGA. Trimming removed 0 bases from V and 0 bases from J, with 3 bases in between. The CDR3 has 14 amino acids. The CDR3 loop is CASSLTGSYNEQFF. The CDR3 DNA reads TGTGCCAGCAGCTTAACGGGCTCCTACAATGAGCAGTTCTTC.

At least ten counts were recorded for this clonotype. This chain connects TRBV6-5 to TRBJ1-2, with 7 bases identical to TRBD1. Unmatched junction bases numbered 2, after V lost 0 bases and J lost 4 bases. The CDR3 spans 14 residues. Germline CDR1 MNHEY, CDR2 SVGAGI. The CDR3 loop reads CASSYSGQVYGYTF. CDR3 sequence (DNA): TGTGCCAGCAGTTACTCCGGACAGGTCTATGGCTACACCTTC.

This clonotype was seen many times. The CDR3 DNA reads as TGTGCCACCAGTCCGACAGGGGTCGGCTCTGGGGCCAACGTCCTGACTTTC. Protein sequence: CATSPTGVGSGANVLTF. The chain recombines TRBV24-1 with TRBJ2-6; 8 bases agree with TRBD1. The V and J ends lost 6 bases and 0 bases, in that order; junction bases with no gene match: 6. The germline gives CDR1 KGHDR, CDR2 SFDVKD. This CDR3 has 17 residues.

A note on this clonotype: Given a much more abundant clone one base away, this may be a read error. The chain is built from TRBV19 and TRBJ1-5, with 7 bases that match TRBD1. Germline loops: CDR1 LNHDA, CDR2 SQIVND (reference sequence). The CDR3 sequence is 17 residues long. The J segment lost 3 bases and the V segment lost 7 bases, leaving 15 bases of the junction unmatched. CDR3 amino acids: CASNQLRTGEANQPQHF. CDR3 in DNA: TGTGCCAGTAACCAACTTCGGACAGGAGAGGCCAATCAGCCCCAGCATTTT.

This clonotype was recorded at least ten times. J is TRBJ2-1 and V is TRBV27; no clear D. Germline assignment: CDR1 MNHEY and CDR2 SMNVEV (reference sequence). The V end was cut by 10 bases, the J end by 7 bases, with 8 bases between. The CDR3 is 10 amino acids. In DNA form, the CDR3 reads TGTGCCACCAAACCGAATGAGCAGTTCTTC. Translated: CATKPNEQFF.

This clonotype is medium-sized. The chain is built from TRBV20-1 and TRBJ2-7; 8 nucleotides match TRBD2. The CDR3 contains 15 residues. Germline V gene sequence: CDR1 DFQATT, CDR2 SNEGSKA (reference sequence). V lost 2 bases and J lost 4; bases outside the gene matches: 10. The CDR3 DNA follows: TGCAGTGCTAGAACTAGCGGACGGGGTAATTACGAGCAGTACTTC. It specifies CSARTSGRGNYEQYF.

This clonotype was found many times. This chain uses TRBV6-2 or TRBV6-3 with TRBJ2-1; TRBD2 matches at 13 bases. CDR1 MNHEY and CDR2 SVGEGT come from the germline V gene. The CDR3 has 16 amino acids. J was trimmed by 4 bases and V by 6 bases; bases with no gene match: 6. The CDR3 sequence is CASRFGLAGVYNEQFF. As DNA, the CDR3 is TGTGCCAGCAGATTCGGACTAGCGGGAGTTTACAATGAGCAGTTCTTC.

This clonotype came up many times. The rearrangement joins TRBV28 to TRBJ2-2, with D possibly being TRBD1 or TRBD2 (6 bases each). The CDR3 loop spans 16 amino acids. The V end was cut by 6 bases, the J end by 5 bases, with 19 bases between. Germline CDR1 is MDHEN and CDR2 is SYDVKM. The CDR3 region is CASSPSRTGRTGELFF. DNA for the CDR3: TGTGCCAGCAGCCCATCCCGTACAGGGAGGACCGGGGAGCTGTTTTTT. Supplemented by reference TRBV28 and TRBJ2-2, the full variable domain reads DVKVTQSSRYLVKRTGEKVFLECVQDMDHENMFWYRQDPGLGLRLIYFSYDVKMKEKGDIPEGYSVSREKKERFSLILESASTNQTSMYLCASSPSRTGRTGELFFGEGSRLTVL.

The sample holds many counts of this clonotype. The V call is TRBV11-2, the J call TRBJ1-2, with D possibly TRBD1 on 6 matching bases. The germline V gene encodes CDR1 SGHAT and CDR2 FQNNGV. The CDR3 totals 15 residues. V was trimmed by 1 base and J by 4 bases, leaving 13 bases between them. The CDR3 here is CASSLGTASAYGYTF. CDR3 in DNA: TGTGCCAGCAGCTTAGGGACAGCCTCAGCCTATGGCTACACCTTC.

This clonotype was counted many times. This rearrangement joins TRBV29-1 to TRBJ2-3; 10 bases line up with TRBD2. The germline V gene encodes CDR1 SQVTM and CDR2 ANQGSEA. The CDR3 has 15 amino acids. The V segment lost 5 bases and the J segment 4 bases; nucleotides outside the gene matches: 9. The CDR3 DNA is TGCAGCGTTCCCGCCCCTAGCGGGAGCTCAGATACGCAGTATTTT. This encodes CSVPAPSGSSDTQYF.

This clonotype appeared many times. The V gene is TRBV20-1, the J gene TRBJ2-7, with D maybe TRBD1 (5 bases). There are 13 residues in the CDR3. Trimming removed 5 bases from V and 2 bases from J, with 13 bases in between. The germline V gene has CDR1 DFQATT and CDR2 SNEGSKA (reference sequence). The CDR3 is CSAPPTTAYEQYF. The DNA of the CDR3 is TGCAGTGCTCCTCCTACGACAGCCTACGAGCAGTACTTC.